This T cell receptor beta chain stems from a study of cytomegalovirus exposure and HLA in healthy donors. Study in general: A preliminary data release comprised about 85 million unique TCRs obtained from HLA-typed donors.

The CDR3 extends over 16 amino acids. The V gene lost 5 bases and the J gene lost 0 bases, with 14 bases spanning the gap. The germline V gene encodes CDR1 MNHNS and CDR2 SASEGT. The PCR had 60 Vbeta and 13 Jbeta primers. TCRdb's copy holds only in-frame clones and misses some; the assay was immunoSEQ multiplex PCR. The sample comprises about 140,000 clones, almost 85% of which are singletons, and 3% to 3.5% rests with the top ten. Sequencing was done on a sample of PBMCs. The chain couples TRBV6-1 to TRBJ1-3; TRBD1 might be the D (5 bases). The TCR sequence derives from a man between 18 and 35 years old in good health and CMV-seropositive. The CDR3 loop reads CASSQGEGSSGNTIYF. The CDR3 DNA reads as TGTGCCAGCAGTCAAGGGGAGGGGAGCTCTGGAAACACCATATATTTT.